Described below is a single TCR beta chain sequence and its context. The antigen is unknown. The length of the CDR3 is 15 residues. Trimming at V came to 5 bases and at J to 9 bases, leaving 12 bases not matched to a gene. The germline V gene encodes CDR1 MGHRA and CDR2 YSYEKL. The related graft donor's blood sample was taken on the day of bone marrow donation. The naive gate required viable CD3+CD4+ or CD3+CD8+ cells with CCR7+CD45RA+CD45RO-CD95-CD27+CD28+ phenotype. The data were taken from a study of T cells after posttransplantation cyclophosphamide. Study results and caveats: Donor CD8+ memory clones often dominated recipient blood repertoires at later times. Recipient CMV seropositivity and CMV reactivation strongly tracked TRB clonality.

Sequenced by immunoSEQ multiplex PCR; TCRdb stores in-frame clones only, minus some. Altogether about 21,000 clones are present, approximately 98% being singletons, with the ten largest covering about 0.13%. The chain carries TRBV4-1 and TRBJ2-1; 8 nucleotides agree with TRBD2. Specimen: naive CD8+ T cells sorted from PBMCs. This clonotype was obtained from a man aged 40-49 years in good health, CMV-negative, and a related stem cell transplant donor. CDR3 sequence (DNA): TGCGCCAGCAGCGCCCGGGCCCCCCGGGGGGGTGAGCAGTTCTTC. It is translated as CASSARAPRGGEQFF.